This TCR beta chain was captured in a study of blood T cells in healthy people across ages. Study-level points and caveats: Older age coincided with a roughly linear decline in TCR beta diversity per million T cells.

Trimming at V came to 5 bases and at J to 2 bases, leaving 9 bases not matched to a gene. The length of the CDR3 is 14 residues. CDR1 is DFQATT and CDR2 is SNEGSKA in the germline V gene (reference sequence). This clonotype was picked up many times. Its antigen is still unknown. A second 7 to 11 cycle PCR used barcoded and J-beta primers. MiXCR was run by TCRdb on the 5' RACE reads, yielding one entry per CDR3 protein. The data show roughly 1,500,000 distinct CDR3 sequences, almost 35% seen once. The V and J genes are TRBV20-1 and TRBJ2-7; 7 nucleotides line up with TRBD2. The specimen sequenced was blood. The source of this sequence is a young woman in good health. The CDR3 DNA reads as TGCAGTGCTTATCTGGCGGGGGTAACCTACGAGCAGTACTTC. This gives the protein CSAYLAGVTYEQYF.